Following are 11 T cell receptor beta chains from one sample sequenced in a study of T cell clonality in common variable immunodeficiency. Using immunoSEQ multiplex PCR, the repertoire was profiled, and TCRdb retains in-frame clones only, with some absent. This sample carries more than 65,000 clones and no singletons, and around 0.87% goes to the top ten. Material: peripheral blood mononuclear cells. The receptor source for this set is a person aged 18 to 70 in good health.

This clone occurred a few times. The read stops 3 residues short of the end of the CDR3; the missing end is completed from the germline J gene. The chain employs TRBV20-1 and TRBJ1-1; 9 bases fit TRBD1. Unmatched junction bases numbered 11, after V lost 0 bases and J lost 6 bases. Germline V gene lookup returns CDR1 DFQATT and CDR2 SNEGSKA (reference sequence). The CDR3 has 16 amino acids. Incomplete CDR3 DNA: TGCAGTGCTAGAGATTTCGATACGGGACAGGGACCTGAA. Protein product: CSARDFDTGQGPE. The CDR3 in full is CSARDFDTGQGPEAFF.

This clone appeared many times. Coverage ceases 3 residues before the CDR3 finishes, and the germline J gene fills in the end. This rearrangement joins TRBV6-2 or TRBV6-3 to TRBJ2-7; 7 nucleotides agree with TRBD2. CDR3 length: 15 amino acids. Germline V gives CDR1 MNHEY, CDR2 SVGEGT. The ends lost 8 bases at V and 3 bases at J; junction bases unmatched: 13. The sequenced CDR3 bases are TGTGCCAGCGGTCATCGGGCTAGCGGCCTCTACGAG. Amino acids: CASGHRASGLYE. The full CDR3 sequence reads CASGHRASGLYEQYF.

This clone was detected ten times or more. The read ends 3 residues before the CDR3 terminus; that terminus is restored from the germline J gene. V usage is TRBV5-1 and J usage is TRBJ1-4, with TRBD1 as a possible D gene (6 bases). The CDR3 has 14 amino acids. Germline lookup yields CDR1 SGHRS and CDR2 YFSETQ. With 4 bases removed from V and 5 bases from J, the gap between germline ends came to 12 bases. This CDR3 reads CASSPDSRNEKLFF. The covered CDR3 bases are TGCGCCAGCAGCCCGGACAGCCGCAATGAAAAA.

This clone has ten or more counts. The CDR3 end lies 3 residues beyond the end of the read and is filled in from the germline J gene. The chain combines TRBV30 with TRBJ2-3; D ambiguous. Trimming took 0 bases from V and 4 from J, leaving 5 bases between them. CDR1 and CDR2 (germline): GTSNPN, SVGIG (reference sequence). The CDR3 loop spans 12 amino acids. CDR3 protein: CAWSVGSDTQYF. The sequenced CDR3 bases are TGTGCCTGGAGTGTAGGGTCAGATACG. Drawing the rest from reference TRBV30 and TRBJ2-3, the complete variable domain is SQTIHQWPATLVQPVGSPLSLECTVEGTSNPNLYWYRQAAGRGLQLLFYSVGIGQISSEVPQNLSASRPQDRQFILSSKKLLLSDSGFYLCAWSVGSDTQYFGPGTRLTVL.

This clone has a count of ten or more. The read terminates 3 residues ahead of where the CDR3 ends, so the germline J gene completes it. The V call is TRBV10-1, the J call TRBJ1-6; no firm D call. Trimming stripped 0 bases from V and 10 bases from J, with 7 bases between. In germline, CDR1 is WNHNN, CDR2 SYGVQD (reference sequence). The CDR3 spans 13 residues. The covered CDR3 bases are TGCGCCAGCAGTGAGTCCGGCAGGTCACCC. It is translated as CASSESGRSP. The CDR3 in its entirety is CASSESGRSPLHF.

This clone was counted ten times or more. The read is 3 residues too short to cover the CDR3 end, so that end is filled in from the germline J gene. The rearrangement links TRBV11-3 to TRBJ2-3; D is unresolved. The germline gives CDR1 SGHNT, CDR2 YENEEA. This CDR3 is built from 12 residues. This CDR3 is CASSLDLGAQYF. CDR3 DNA (partial): TGTGCCAGCAGCTTAGATCTGGGCGCG.

There are many counts of this clone. The read ends 3 residues before the CDR3 terminus; that terminus is restored from the germline J gene. The J gene is TRBJ2-7, the V gene TRBV11-2, with no clear D. The CDR3 is 13 amino acids. Per the germline V gene, CDR1 is SGHAT and CDR2 is FQNNGV. Trimming pared 1 base from V and 2 bases from J, leaving 6 bases between. This chain's CDR3 is CASSLAPAYEQYF. CDR3 bases read: TGTGCCAGCAGCTTAGCACCGGCCTACGAG.

About this clone itself: Sequence at one end of the junction differs from germline and may be a read error. The read terminates 3 residues before the CDR3 end, so the remaining end is supplied by the germline J gene. The V and J genes are TRBV19 and TRBJ2-5, with 8 bases fitting TRBD2. The CDR3 has 15 residues. The germline V gene has CDR1 LNHDA and CDR2 SQIVND (reference sequence). CDR3 DNA (partial): TGTGCCGGTAGTATAGCCGGGGGGGTGAAAGAGACC. Translation: CAGSIAGGVKET. The CDR3, in full, reads CAGSIAGGVKETQYF.

This clone was counted at least ten times. Incomplete CDR3 DNA: TGCAGCGTCGCACAGGGGATGGAGACC. It encodes CSVAQGMET. The full CDR3 protein reads CSVAQGMETQYF. J is TRBJ2-5 and V is TRBV29-1; 7 positions agree with TRBD1. Coverage ceases 3 residues before the CDR3 finishes, and the germline J gene fills in the end. The J segment lost 5 bases and the V segment lost 6 bases, leaving 6 bases of the junction unmatched. The CDR3 is made up of 12 amino acids. The V gene's germline CDR1 is SQVTM and CDR2 ANQGSEA.

This clone was seen at least ten times. The sequenced fragment ends 3 residues before the CDR3 boundary, so the rest is inferred from the germline J gene. The chain joins TRBV20-1 to TRBJ2-4; perhaps TRBD2 as D (6 bases). Germline V gene sequence: CDR1 DFQATT, CDR2 SNEGSKA (reference sequence). The CDR3 length is 15 residues. V lost 0 bases, J lost 0 bases, and 9 bases lay in between. The CDR3 bases that were read are TGCAGTGCTAGAGATGGGGGACTAGCCAAAAACATT. Its translation is CSARDGGLAKNI. The entire CDR3 sequence reads CSARDGGLAKNIQYF.

This clone has a count of ten or more. CDR3 DNA, as far as it was read: TGCAGTGCTAGCCAGGTTAATAATTCACCC. This encodes CSASQVNNSP. The full-length CDR3 reads as CSASQVNNSPLHF. This rearrangement joins TRBV20-1 to TRBJ1-6; D uncertain. The read ends 3 residues early relative to the CDR3; the germline J gene fills the gap. The CDR3 sequence is 13 residues long. Trimming took off 3 bases at V and 5 bases at J, with 8 bases between the two ends. The germline V gene has CDR1 DFQATT and CDR2 SNEGSKA (reference sequence).